A selection of T cell receptor beta chains follows, all from one sample in a study of T cell changes during pregnancy in multiple sclerosis. Repertoires were generated with immunoSEQ multiplex PCR, while TCRdb's copy carries only in-frame clones and drops some. The sample consists of some 80,000 clones, 70% to 90% of them appearing once. The sample consisted of peripheral blood, taken in the first trimester of pregnancy. These receptors came from a female donor in good health, enrolled as a control in a pregnancy study. Each CDR3 is given with its conserved first and last residue. The size of a clone is reported for some rows only, either as once, few or many, or as a class for expanded clones.

V	size	J	CDR3
TRBV14	once	TRBJ2-1	CASSHWSGTSIDNEQFF
TRBV6-1	NA	TRBJ2-1	CASGAGSYNEQFF
TRBV7-2	NA	TRBJ1-1	CASSYDRWVNTEAFF
TRBV5-4	NA	TRBJ2-7	CASSLAGVPYEQYF
TRBV4-3	NA	TRBJ2-3	CASSRHRGPSTDTQYF
TRBV6-4	few	TRBJ1-1	CASSRQPNTEAFF
TRBV5-5	NA	TRBJ2-7	CASSTGTREQYF
TRBV6-5	once	TRBJ2-3	CASSYSQGATDTQYF
TRBV7-7	NA	TRBJ2-7	CASSPRPGAVYEQYF
TRBV11-3	NA	TRBJ2-2	CASSLGRGTGELFF
TRBV27	NA	TRBJ2-5	CASSLTSWVRETQYF
TRBV5-1	NA	TRBJ1-1	CASSFRGGITEAFF
TRBV9	NA	TRBJ2-7	CASSVTGVSYEQYF
TRBV11-2	NA	TRBJ1-2	CASSPRVAVATGYTF
TRBV7-9	NA	TRBJ1-1	CASSPRGPVGAFF
TRBV27	NA	TRBJ2-7	CASGEPYEQYF
TRBV6-5	once	TRBJ2-7	CASSSGQGRYEQYF
TRBV4-1	NA	TRBJ2-1	CASSQDSVPPINEQFF
TRBV10-2	NA	TRBJ2-5	CASSLTSGSGYQETQYF
TRBV7-2	NA	TRBJ1-3	CASSLVTGSGNTIYF
TRBV11-3	NA	TRBJ2-1	CASSLVSSGSIYEQFF
TRBV6-5	few	TRBJ1-6	CASSSRGVSPLHF
TRBV5-4	NA	TRBJ2-3	CASSLGLAGGRVDTQYF
TRBV19	NA	TRBJ2-1	CASSRDRVTEQFF
TRBV30	few	TRBJ2-2	CAWGTGPLPFF
TRBV19	NA	TRBJ2-6	CASSSGGRFGANVLTF